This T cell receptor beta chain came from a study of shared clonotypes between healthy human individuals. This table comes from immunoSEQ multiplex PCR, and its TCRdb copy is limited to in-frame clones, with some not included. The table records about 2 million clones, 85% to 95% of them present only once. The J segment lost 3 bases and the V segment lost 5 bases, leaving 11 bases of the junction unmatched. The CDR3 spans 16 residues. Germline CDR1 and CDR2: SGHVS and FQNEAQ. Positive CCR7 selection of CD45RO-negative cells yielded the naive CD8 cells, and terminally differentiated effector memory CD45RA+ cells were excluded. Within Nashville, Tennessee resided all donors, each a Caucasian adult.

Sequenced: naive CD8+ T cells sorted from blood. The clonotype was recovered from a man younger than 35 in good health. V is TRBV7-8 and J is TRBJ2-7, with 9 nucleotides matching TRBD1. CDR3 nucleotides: TGTGCCAGCAGCATGGGACAGGGTAAGGGGATCTACGAGCAGTACTTC. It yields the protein CASSMGQGKGIYEQYF.